This T cell receptor beta chain emerged from a study of OX40 agonist ivuxolimab in advanced cancers. Study-wide results and caveats: On average, CD8+ T cells showed a greater number of expanded clones than CD4+.

The table came from immunoSEQ multiplex PCR; TCRdb's copy has only in-frame clones and leaves some out. The profile shows about 66,000 clones, about 85% of them singletons. For this clone: The target antigen is unknown.

The germline CDR1 and CDR2 sequences are SGHRS and YFSETQ. This CDR3 contains 15 residues. V was pared by 4 bases and J by 10 bases, with 9 bases of the junction left unmatched. The clonotype originates from an adult with an advanced solid tumor such as melanoma, head and neck, liver or kidney cancer. The chain combines TRBV5-1 with TRBJ1-6; the match to TRBD1 covers 9 bases. Sequenced here: CD4+ or CD8+ T cells sorted from blood, sampled in a trial of the OX40 agonist ivuxolimab. The CDR3 sequence is CASSIGQGSDSPLHF. CDR3 bases: TGCGCCAGCAGCATCGGACAGGGGAGTGACTCACCCCTCCACTTT. Combining the CDR3 with reference TRBV5-1 and TRBJ1-6 gives the whole variable domain KAGVTQTPRYLIKTRGQQVTLSCSPISGHRSVSWYQQTPGQGLQFLFEYFSETQRNKGNFPGRFSGRQFSNSRSEMNVSTLELGDSALYLCASSIGQGSDSPLHFGNGTRLTVT.